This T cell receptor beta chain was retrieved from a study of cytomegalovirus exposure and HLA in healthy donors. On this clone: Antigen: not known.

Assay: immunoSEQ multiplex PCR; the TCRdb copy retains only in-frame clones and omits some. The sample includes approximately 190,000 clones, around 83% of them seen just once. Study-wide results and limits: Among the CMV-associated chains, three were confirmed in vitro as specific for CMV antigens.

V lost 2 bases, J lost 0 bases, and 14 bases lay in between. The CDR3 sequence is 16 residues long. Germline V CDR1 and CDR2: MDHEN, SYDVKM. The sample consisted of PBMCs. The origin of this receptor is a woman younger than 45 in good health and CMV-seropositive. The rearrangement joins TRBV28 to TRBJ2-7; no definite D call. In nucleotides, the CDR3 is TGTGCCAGCAGTTTACCCCGCGAGTCTAGCTCCTACGAGCAGTACTTC. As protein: CASSLPRESSSYEQYF.